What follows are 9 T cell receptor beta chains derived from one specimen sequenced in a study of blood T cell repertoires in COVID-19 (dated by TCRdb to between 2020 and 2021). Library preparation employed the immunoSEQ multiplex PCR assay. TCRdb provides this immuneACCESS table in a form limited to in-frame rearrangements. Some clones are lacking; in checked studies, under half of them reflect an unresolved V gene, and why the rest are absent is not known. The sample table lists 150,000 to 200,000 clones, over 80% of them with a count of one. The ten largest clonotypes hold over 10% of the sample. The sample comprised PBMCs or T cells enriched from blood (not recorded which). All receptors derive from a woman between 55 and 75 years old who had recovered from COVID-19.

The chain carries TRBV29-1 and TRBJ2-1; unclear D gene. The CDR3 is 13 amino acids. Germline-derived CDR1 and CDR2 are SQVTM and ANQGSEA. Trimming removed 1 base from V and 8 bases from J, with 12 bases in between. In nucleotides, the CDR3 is TGCAGCGTTGAAGGCTGGCGACGGGATGAGCAGTTCTTC. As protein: CSVEGWRRDEQFF.

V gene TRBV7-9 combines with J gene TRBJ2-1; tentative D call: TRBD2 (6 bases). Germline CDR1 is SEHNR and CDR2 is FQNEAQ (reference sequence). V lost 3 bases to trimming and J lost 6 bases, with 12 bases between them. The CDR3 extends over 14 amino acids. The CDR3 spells CASSLGGLGNEQFF. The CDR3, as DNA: TGTGCCAGCAGCTTGGGGGGACTGGGCAATGAGCAGTTCTTC.

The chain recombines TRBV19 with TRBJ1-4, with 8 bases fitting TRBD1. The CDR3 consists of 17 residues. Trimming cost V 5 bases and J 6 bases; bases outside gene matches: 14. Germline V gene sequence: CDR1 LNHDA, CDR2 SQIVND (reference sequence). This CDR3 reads CASSLPGQVPRDEKLFF. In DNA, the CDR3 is TGTGCCAGTAGTCTACCGGGACAGGTCCCTAGAGATGAAAAACTGTTTTTT. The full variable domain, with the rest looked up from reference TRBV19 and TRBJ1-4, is DGGITQSPKYLFRKEGQNVTLSCEQNLNHDAMYWYRQDPGQGLRLIYYSQIVNDFQKGDIAEGYSVSREKKESFPLTVTSAQKNPTAFYLCASSLPGQVPRDEKLFFGSGTQLSVL.

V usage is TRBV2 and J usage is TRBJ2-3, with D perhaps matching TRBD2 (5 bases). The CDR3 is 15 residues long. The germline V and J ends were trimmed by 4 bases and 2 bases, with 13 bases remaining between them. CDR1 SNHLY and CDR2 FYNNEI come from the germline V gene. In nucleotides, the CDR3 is TGTGCCAGCAGTGTCCAGCGGTCCTACACAGATACGCAGTATTTT. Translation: CASSVQRSYTDTQYF. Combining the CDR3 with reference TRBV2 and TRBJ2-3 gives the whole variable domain EPEVTQTPSHQVTQMGQEVILRCVPISNHLYFYWYRQILGQKVEFLVSFYNNEISEKSEIFDDQFSVERPDGSNFTLKIRSTKLEDSAMYFCASSVQRSYTDTQYFGPGTRLTVL.

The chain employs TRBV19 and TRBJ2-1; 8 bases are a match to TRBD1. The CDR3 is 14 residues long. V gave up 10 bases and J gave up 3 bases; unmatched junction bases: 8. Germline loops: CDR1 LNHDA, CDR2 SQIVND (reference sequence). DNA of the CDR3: TGTGCCACCATTGGACAGGGATTCTACAATGAGCAGTTCTTC. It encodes CATIGQGFYNEQFF.

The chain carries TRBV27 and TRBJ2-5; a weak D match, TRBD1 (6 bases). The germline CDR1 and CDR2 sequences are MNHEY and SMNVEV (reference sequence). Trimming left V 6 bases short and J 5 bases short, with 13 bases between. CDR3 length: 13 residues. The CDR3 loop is CASRKQGRETQYF. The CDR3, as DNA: TGTGCCAGCAGGAAACAGGGTAGGGAGACCCAGTACTTC.

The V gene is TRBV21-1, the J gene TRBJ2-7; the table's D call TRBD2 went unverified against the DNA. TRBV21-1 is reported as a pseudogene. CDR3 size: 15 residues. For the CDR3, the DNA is TGTGCCAGCAGCAATGGACTAGCGGGGGAATACGAGCAGTACTTC. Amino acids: CASSNGLAGEYEQYF.

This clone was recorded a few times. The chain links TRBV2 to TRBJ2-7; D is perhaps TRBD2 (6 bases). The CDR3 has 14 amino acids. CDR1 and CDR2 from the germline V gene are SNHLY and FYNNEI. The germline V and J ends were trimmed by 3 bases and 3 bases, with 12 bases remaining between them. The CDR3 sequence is CASSDWGVVYEQYF. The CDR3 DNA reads TGTGCCAGCAGTGACTGGGGGGTCGTCTACGAGCAGTACTTC.

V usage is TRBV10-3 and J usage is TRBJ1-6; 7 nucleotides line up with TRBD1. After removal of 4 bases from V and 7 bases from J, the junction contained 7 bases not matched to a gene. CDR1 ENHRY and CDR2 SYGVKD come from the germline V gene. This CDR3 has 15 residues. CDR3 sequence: CAISGGQNENSPLHF. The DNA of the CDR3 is TGTGCCATCAGTGGGGGACAGAACGAGAATTCACCCCTCCACTTT.